Listed below are T cell receptor beta chains from one sample, sequenced in a study of blood T cell repertoires in COVID-19. Assay used: immunoSEQ multiplex PCR; TCRdb lists only in-frame clones, some missing. Here the sample spans fewer than 200,000 clones, 88% being singletons. Sequencing was carried out using peripheral blood. These receptors were collected from a man in his forties with active or convalescent COVID-19. The CDR3 runs from the conserved cysteine through the conserved F or W. The order of the fields is J gene, V gene, clone size, D gene, CDR3 DNA, CDR3 protein. A D gene is named only where the DNA matches it firmly. Size tells how often a clone was seen (once, few, many) or the class of an expanded clone, and some rows leave it out.

TRBJ2-7 | TRBV7-8 | . | . | TGTGCCAGCAGCTTAGCACTCAGGGGGGCGCTAGTAATGGTGTACGAGCAGTACTTC | CASSLALRGALVMVYEQYF
TRBJ2-7 | TRBV6-5 | once | . | TGTGCCAGCGCCGTGGGGGCATTTCCCTACGAGCAGTACTTC | CASAVGAFPYEQYF
TRBJ1-5 | TRBV6-2/TRBV6-3 | . | TRBD1 | TGTGCCAGCAGTGAGATAAGGACAGGGCCGCACTGGAATCAGCCCCAGCATTTT | CASSEIRTGPHWNQPQHF
TRBJ2-1 | TRBV9 | . | . | TGTGCCAGCAGCGTAGTTCTGAGCCATGAGCAGTTCTTC | CASSVVLSHEQFF
TRBJ2-5 | TRBV2 | . | . | TGTGCCAGCTCCAAAGACGGGGAATGGGGAGAGACCCAGTACTTC | CASSKDGEWGETQYF
TRBJ1-6 | TRBV6-5 | once | . | TGTGCCAGCAGTTACTCTGGGGGGGTCGGGAATTCACCCCTCCACTTT | CASSYSGGVGNSPLHF
TRBJ2-1 | TRBV27 | . | TRBD2 | TGTGCCAGCAGCATAGCGGGGGGAGGAGCTGAGCAGTTCTTC | CASSIAGGGAEQFF
TRBJ2-2 | TRBV10-3 | few | . | TGTGCCATCAGTGACTCAGGGGCGACCGGGGAGCTGTTTTTT | CAISDSGATGELFF
TRBJ2-2 | TRBV5-1 | . | . | TGCGCCAGCAGCCTCACCAGTATGGAGGTAACCGGGGAGCTGTTTTTT | CASSLTSMEVTGELFF
TRBJ1-1 | TRBV5-1 | . | TRBD1 | TGCGCCAGCAGCTTGGATGTGTTGGCAGGGGGTGTAGGTACTGAAGCTTTCTTT | CASSLDVLAGGVGTEAFF
TRBJ1-2 | TRBV5-6 | . | TRBD1 | TGTGCCAGCAGCTGGGAAACTTTCGGGACAGGGATTAACTATGGCTACACCTTC | CASSWETFGTGINYGYTF
TRBJ1-2 | TRBV5-6 | . | TRBD1 | TGTGCCAGCAGCTCAATCAGGGGGTCCGATTATGGCTACACCTTC | CASSSIRGSDYGYTF
TRBJ2-6 | TRBV19 | . | . | TGTGCCGGTAGTATTGAACAGGGTGGCTCTGGGGCCAACGTCCTGACTTTC | CAGSIEQGGSGANVLTF
TRBJ2-2 | TRBV3-1/TRBV3-2 | . | . | TGTGCCAGCAGCCAGAACAGGTTGGAGGGGCCCGGGGAGCTGTTTTTT | CASSQNRLEGPGELFF
TRBJ2-4 | TRBV5-6 | . | TRBD2 | TGTGCCAGCAGCTTGAAACTAGCGGACAAAAACATTCAGTACTTC | CASSLKLADKNIQYF
TRBJ1-1 | TRBV5-8 | . | . | TGTGCCAGCAGCTTGCGGGGGGCGAACACTGAAGCTTTCTTT | CASSLRGANTEAFF
TRBJ2-7 | TRBV3-1/TRBV3-2 | . | . | TGTGCCAGCAGCCATCACTACGAGCAGTACTTC | CASSHHYEQYF
TRBJ1-4 | TRBV2 | . | . | TGTGCCACCTCAAGGGGTTTGGGCGAAAAACTGTTTTTT | CATSRGLGEKLFF
TRBJ2-2 | TRBV18 | . | TRBD1 | TGTGCCAGCTCTCAAAGAGGGACAGGGAACACCGGGGAGCTGTTTTTT | CASSQRGTGNTGELFF
TRBJ1-1 | TRBV11-2 | . | . | TGTGCCAGCAGCCGAGGGAGGGCGATGGACACTGAAGCTTTCTTT | CASSRGRAMDTEAFF
TRBJ1-2 | TRBV9 | many | . | TGTGCCAGCGCCAGCCAGGGCCACTACACCTTC | CASASQGHYTF
TRBJ1-5 | TRBV6-1 | . | . | TGTGCCAGCAGTATTCGTGACGGGAATAATCAGCCCCAGCATTTT | CASSIRDGNNQPQHF
TRBJ1-5 | TRBV6-5 | . | . | TGTGCCAGCAGTTACACAGGCAGTGGCAATCAGCCCCAGCATTTT | CASSYTGSGNQPQHF
TRBJ2-1 | TRBV29-1 | once | . | TGCAGCGTTGTTAATTTGGCTAGCGCGTTCTTC | CSVVNLASAFF
TRBJ2-7 | TRBV4-2 | . | . | TGTGCCAGCAGCCAAGACTTCGGGGCGGGGAGCTCCTACGAGCAGTACTTC | CASSQDFGAGSSYEQYF
TRBJ1-3 | TRBV19 | . | . | TGTGCCAGTAGTGTAAACTCTGGAAACACCATATATTTT | CASSVNSGNTIYF
TRBJ2-1 | TRBV14 | . | . | TGTGCCAGCAGCCCCTCCCTGGCAGGGGTGATGCATGAGCAGTTCTTC | CASSPSLAGVMHEQFF
TRBJ2-1 | TRBV28 | . | TRBD2 | TGTGCCAGCCGGCGGGGGGGATCTACCTACAATGAGCAGTTCTTC | CASRRGGSTYNEQFF
TRBJ2-7 | TRBV19 | . | . | TGTGCCAGTAGGCTTTCTTGGGACTTGACCTACGAGCAGTACTTC | CASRLSWDLTYEQYF
TRBJ1-1 | TRBV28 | once | TRBD1 | TGTGCCAGCAGCCTCCGGGACAGCCCCATGCGGACTGAAGCTTTCTTT | CASSLRDSPMRTEAFF
TRBJ1-6 | TRBV7-9 | once | . | TGTGCCAGCAGCTTAGCGGGCAGGGCAGAATCACCCCTCCACTTT | CASSLAGRAESPLHF
TRBJ2-1 | TRBV7-2 | . | TRBD2 | TGTGCCAGCAGCTTAGTTACTCTAGCGGGTAATGAGCAGTTCTTC | CASSLVTLAGNEQFF
TRBJ2-7 | TRBV11-2 | . | . | TGTGCCAGCAGCTTAGATCGAGCACACGAGCAGTACTTC | CASSLDRAHEQYF
TRBJ2-7 | TRBV27 | once | . | TGTGCCAGCACCCGGTCCGGGAACAACGAGCAGTACTTC | CASTRSGNNEQYF
TRBJ1-1 | TRBV11-1 | . | TRBD1 | TGTGCCAGCAGCCCCGCCGGGACAGGGGGGAACACTAAAGCTTTCTTT | CASSPAGTGGNTKAFF
TRBJ2-5 | TRBV19 | few | TRBD1 | TGTGCCAGTAGTATAAGACAGGGGCAAGAGACCCAGTACTTC | CASSIRQGQETQYF
TRBJ2-3 | TRBV28 | . | . | TGTGCCAGCAGTTTGGCAGGTGTCTCTTCCGATACGCAGTATTTT | CASSLAGVSSDTQYF
TRBJ1-5 | TRBV12-5 | . | TRBD1 | TGTGCTAGTGGTTTGCTCACAGGGGGCGGGGGTCAGCCCCAGCATTTT | CASGLLTGGGGQPQHF
TRBJ1-1 | TRBV28 | . | TRBD1 | TGTGCCAGCAGTTTATCCCGGACAGGACTCCACCACACTGAAGCTTTCTTT | CASSLSRTGLHHTEAFF
TRBJ2-7 | TRBV6-5 | . | TRBD1 | TGTGCCAGCAGTTTCCGGGACAGGGAAAAGCAGTACTTC | CASSFRDREKQYF
TRBJ2-3 | TRBV24-1 | . | . | TGTGCCACCAGTGATTCCGAATCCCCTAGCCGGGATACGCAGTATTTT | CATSDSESPSRDTQYF
TRBJ1-6 | TRBV12-5 | . | . | TGTGCTAGTGGTCCGGTGGGGAGTCTGTATAATTCACCCCTCCACTTT | CASGPVGSLYNSPLHF
TRBJ2-5 | TRBV7-3 | . | TRBD1 | TGTGCCAGCAGCTTAACCCTTATCGAACGCGGACAGGGGAAGTACCAAGAGACCCAGTACTTC | CASSLTLIERGQGKYQETQYF
TRBJ2-6 | TRBV10-3 | . | TRBD2 | TGTGCCATCAGTGAGTCAGGCGGGGGTGCTGGGGCCAACGTCCTGACTTTC | CAISESGGGAGANVLTF
TRBJ1-4 | TRBV14 | . | TRBD1 | TGTGCCAGCAGCCAAGGGGACAGTAGTAATGAAAAACTGTTTTTT | CASSQGDSSNEKLFF
TRBJ2-7 | TRBV7-2 | . | TRBD1 | TGTGCCAGCAGCGCCTCAGGACAGGACTACGAGCAGTACTTC | CASSASGQDYEQYF
TRBJ1-1 | TRBV28 | . | TRBD1 | TGTGCCAGCAGTTTATGGACAGGGGACTTGAACACTGAAGCTTTCTTT | CASSLWTGDLNTEAFF
TRBJ2-2 | TRBV30 | . | TRBD2 | TGTGCCTGGAGTGTAGTTTGGTCTAGCGGGATGTATGGAGGAACCGGGGAGCTGTTTTTT | CAWSVVWSSGMYGGTGELFF
TRBJ1-3 | TRBV29-1 | . | . | TGCAGCGCTGCGGCGGACAATTCCGGAAACACCATATATTTT | CSAAADNSGNTIYF
TRBJ2-1 | TRBV29-1 | . | . | TGCAGCGTCGAAAGGACCCGAAGGGGCAATGAGCAGTTCTTC | CSVERTRRGNEQFF
TRBJ2-7 | TRBV12-3/TRBV12-4 | . | . | TGTGCCAGCAGTTTAGGTTACAGCTACGAGCAGTACTTC | CASSLGYSYEQYF
TRBJ1-2 | TRBV7-9 | . | TRBD1 | TGTGCCAGCAGCTCGGGACAGCCTACTTACTATGGCTACACCTTC | CASSSGQPTYYGYTF
TRBJ2-1 | TRBV24-1 | . | TRBD2 | TGTGCCACCGGGGGACTATCAAATGAGCAGTTCTTC | CATGGLSNEQFF
TRBJ1-4 | TRBV10-3 | . | . | TGTGCCATCAGTGAACAGGGACGAGAAAAACTGTTTTTT | CAISEQGREKLFF
TRBJ1-1 | TRBV28 | few | TRBD1 | TGTGCCAGCAGCACTCCGGGACAGATGAACACTGAAGCTTTCTTT | CASSTPGQMNTEAFF
TRBJ1-5 | TRBV24-1 | . | TRBD1 | TGTGCCACCGGATGGGGACAGGGAAACCAGCCCCAGCATTTT | CATGWGQGNQPQHF
TRBJ2-1 | TRBV9 | . | . | TGTGCCAGCGGATCTAGGTTGCATGAGCAGTTCTTC | CASGSRLHEQFF
TRBJ2-4 | TRBV4-1 | . | . | TGCGCCAGCAGCCAAGATCAGGGTTTAGCCAAAAACATTCAGTACTTC | CASSQDQGLAKNIQYF
TRBJ2-1 | TRBV7-2 | . | . | TGTGCCAGCAGCGATTCGGCAGGATTCAGCTCCTACAATGAGCAGTTCTTC | CASSDSAGFSSYNEQFF